The text below deals with one TCR beta chain. Its antigen is not known. The sample belongs to a study of T cells in Graves' hyperthyroidism and ophthalmopathy. Regarding the study as a whole: Blood also showed most of the thyroid clonotypes that were expanded above 0.001. The model anticipated ophthalmopathy a median about six months pre-onset.

Germline V CDR1 and CDR2: MDHEN, SYDVKM. CDR3 length: 14 residues. Trimming stripped 0 bases from V and 2 bases from J, with 5 bases between. Amplified regions were TCR beta CDR3 sequences from RNA transcripts. HTBI primers were used for first-round RT-PCR of the TCR CDR3. TCRdb recomputed calls from the multiplex PCR reads with MiXCR, one row per CDR3 protein. The table has about 560,000 distinct CDR3 sequences, approximately 15% seen once. Graves' hyperthyroidism was deemed stable absent ophthalmopathy progression within 18 months. Exclusion followed for patients with uncontrolled infection, other autoimmune disease, pregnancy or lactation.

This TCR was recovered from a woman in her late teens or twenties with Graves' hyperthyroidism. Sequenced material: blood. The rearrangement links TRBV28 to TRBJ1-5; the D is unclear. The CDR3 coding sequence is TGTGCCAGCAGTTTATGGGCAGGCAATCAGCCCCAGCATTTT. This encodes CASSLWAGNQPQHF.